Listed below are T cell receptor beta chains from one sample, sequenced in a study of blood T cell repertoires in COVID-19. The repertoire was sequenced with immunoSEQ multiplex PCR; TCRdb's copy has only in-frame clones and lacks some. The data contain some 170,000 clones, around 85% of them singletons. Input material: PBMCs or T cells enriched from blood (not recorded which). All receptors derive from a man aged 35-49 years who had recovered from COVID-19. Both conserved end residues are part of each CDR3. The D gene is left open where the match is weak. Clone size is not always given. Where it is, it says once, few, many or a class for expanded clones.

15,TRBJ1-1,TRBD1,.,TRBV7-9,TGTGCCAGCAGCCACTGGGACAGGGGGATTGCTGAAGCTTTCTTT,CASSHWDRGIAEAFF
13,TRBJ2-1,.,.,TRBV18,TGTGCCAGCTCACCTGGCGGGGCCAATGAGCAGTTCTTC,CASSPGGANEQFF
16,TRBJ1-3,.,.,TRBV18,TGTGCCAGCTCACGTGGACAGATTTCCTCTGGAAACACCATATATTTT,CASSRGQISSGNTIYF
16,TRBJ2-1,.,.,TRBV28,TGTGCCAGCAGTTCCAACAGGCTTTCCTCCTACAATGAGCAGTTCTTC,CASSSNRLSSYNEQFF
13,TRBJ1-1,.,.,TRBV29-1,TGCAGCGTCGTCCGGGACAAGGGCACTGAAGCTTTCTTT,CSVVRDKGTEAFF
13,TRBJ2-4,.,.,TRBV2,TGTGCCAGCAGTGAAGCGCGGCGGGTCCTTCAGTACTTC,CASSEARRVLQYF
14,TRBJ1-5,TRBD1,few,TRBV2,TGTGCCAGCAGTGAGGGGACAGTCCATCAGCCCCAGCATTTT,CASSEGTVHQPQHF
12,TRBJ1-2,.,.,TRBV12-3/TRBV12-4,TGTGCCAGCTCGCGGAACTTCTATGGCTACACCTTC,CASSRNFYGYTF
14,TRBJ1-5,TRBD1,.,TRBV19,TGTGCCAGTAGCCCCACAGGGGTCAATCAGCCCCAGCATTTT,CASSPTGVNQPQHF
18,TRBJ2-1,TRBD2,.,TRBV7-2,TGTGCCAGCAGCCCTGGGACTAGCGGGCCCCTATCCTACAATGAGCAGTTCTTC,CASSPGTSGPLSYNEQFF
16,TRBJ1-1,TRBD1,once,TRBV15,TGTGCCACCAGCAGCGGGACAGGGGGCTGGGACACTGAAGCTTTCTTT,CATSSGTGGWDTEAFF